The 16 T cell receptor beta chains given below trace back to one sample, sequenced in a study of identical twins. Via MiXCR, TCRdb re-called the 5' RACE reads, giving one row per CDR3 protein. The table has more than 600,000 distinct CDR3 sequences, about 20% seen once. These data were likewise used in another study, on T cells expressing NK-cell markers.

Input material: PBMCs. These receptors all come from a woman between 18 and 29 years old in good health.

There are a few counts of this clonotype. The chain combines TRBV7-2 with TRBJ2-1; no clear D. The germline V gene encodes CDR1 SGHTA and CDR2 FQGNSA. The V gene lost 5 bases and the J gene lost 8 bases, with 13 bases spanning the gap. The CDR3 contains 13 residues. CDR3 coding DNA: TGTGCCAGCAGCCCGGCGTACGAGGATGAGCAGTTCTTC. This gives the protein CASSPAYEDEQFF. Full variable domain (remainder filled in from reference TRBV7-2 and TRBJ2-1): GAGVSQSPSNKVTEKGKDVELRCDPISGHTALYWYRQSLGQGLEFLIYFQGNSAPDKSGLPSDRFSAERTGGSVSTLTIQRTQQEDSAVYLCASSPAYEDEQFFGPGTRLTVL.

This clonotype turned up a few times. V gene TRBV12-3 or TRBV12-4 combines with J gene TRBJ2-1; TRBD2 is a possible D gene (5 bases). The CDR3 contains 15 residues. V was clipped by 0 bases and J by 7 bases, with 13 bases between them. CDR3 protein: CASSLADFPRNEQFF. CDR3 DNA sequence: TGTGCCAGCAGTTTAGCGGACTTTCCACGAAATGAGCAGTTCTTC.

This clonotype showed up just a few times. V usage is TRBV6-1 and J usage is TRBJ2-1; TRBD2 aligns across 7 bases. V lost 6 bases to trimming and J lost 9 bases; unmatched junction nucleotides: 11. The CDR3 runs 14 residues. The germline CDR1 and CDR2 sequences are MNHNS and SASEGT. The CDR3 sequence is CASRLHGGSGEQFF. The DNA of the CDR3 is TGTGCCAGCAGGCTTCATGGCGGGAGTGGTGAGCAGTTCTTC.

This clonotype was counted a few times. The chain carries TRBV18 and TRBJ2-1; D is possibly TRBD1 or TRBD2 (6 bases each). The V gene's germline CDR1 is KGHSH and CDR2 LQKENI. V was trimmed by 0 bases and J by 6 bases, leaving 15 bases between them. This CDR3 comprises 16 residues. DNA of the CDR3: TGTGCCAGCTCACCACCGATGGGGGGCTTCGGCAATGAGCAGTTCTTC. The encoded protein is CASSPPMGGFGNEQFF.

The J gene is TRBJ1-2, the V gene TRBV20-1, with TRBD1 matching over 7 bases. The CDR3 spans 14 residues. After removal of 3 bases from V and 1 base from J, the junction contained 5 bases not matched to a gene. From germline, CDR1 is DFQATT and CDR2 SNEGSKA (reference sequence). Written as DNA, the CDR3 is TGCAGTGCTAGTAGGGGGACAGTTAACTATGGCTACACCTTC. It specifies CSASRGTVNYGYTF.

The chain uses TRBV27 and TRBJ1-1; D perhaps matches TRBD1 (5 bases). V dropped 3 bases and J dropped 5 bases, with 13 bases sitting between them. Germline CDR1 reads MNHEY; CDR2 reads SMNVEV (reference sequence). CDR3 size: 14 residues. CDR3 in DNA: TGTGCCAGCAGTTTTTCCCCGGGGGGGACTGAAGCTTTCTTT. It specifies CASSFSPGGTEAFF.

This clonotype has more than one count but fewer than ten. J is TRBJ2-3 and V is TRBV12-3 or TRBV12-4; 8 bases map to TRBD2. The J segment lost 1 base and the V segment lost 7 bases, leaving 10 bases of the junction unmatched. CDR3 length: 16 residues. The CDR3 bases are TGTGCCAGCAACCAGCGGGAGAAGAAAGGCACAGATACGCAGTATTTT. It yields the protein CASNQREKKGTDTQYF.

The rearrangement links TRBV7-2 to TRBJ2-3; 8 bases line up with TRBD2. The CDR3 length is 15 residues. Germline assignment: CDR1 SGHTA and CDR2 FQGNSA. J lost 2 bases, V lost 6 bases, and 7 bases had no gene match. The CDR3 region has the DNA TGTGCCAGCAGAGGGGGACTAGAGGTCACAGATACGCAGTATTTT. Its protein is CASRGGLEVTDTQYF.

This chain uses TRBV7-2 with TRBJ2-5, with D unclear. Germline loops: CDR1 SGHTA, CDR2 FQGNSA. V was shortened by 4 bases and J by 1 base, with 13 bases between the two germline ends. This CDR3 region has 15 residues. Here the CDR3 reads CASSSQPFSQETQYF. The CDR3 bases are TGTGCCAGCAGCTCACAGCCATTCAGCCAAGAGACCCAGTACTTC.

The chain is built from TRBV5-1 and TRBJ2-7, with D hard to call. V lost 4 bases and J 2 bases, leaving 7 bases between the germline ends. The CDR3 length is 12 residues. Germline CDR1 and CDR2: SGHRS and YFSETQ. This chain's CDR3 is CASSRVPYEQYF. The CDR3 bases are TGCGCCAGCAGCCGGGTCCCCTACGAGCAGTACTTC.

The rearrangement links TRBV6-5 to TRBJ2-3; D is perhaps TRBD1 or TRBD2 (5 bases each). CDR3 size: 18 residues. V lost 4 bases to trimming and J lost 3 bases, with 23 bases between them. CDR1 MNHEY and CDR2 SVGAGI come from the germline V gene. The CDR3 sequence is CASSSIYGALGITDTQYF. The CDR3, as DNA: TGTGCCAGCAGTTCAATTTACGGGGCATTGGGAATAACAGATACGCAGTATTTT.

V and J are TRBV30 and TRBJ1-1, with D hard to call. Trimming shortened V by 1 base and J by 11 bases, and 8 bases separated the two germline ends. Germline V gene sequence: CDR1 GTSNPN, CDR2 SVGIG (reference sequence). The length of the CDR3 is 10 residues. CDR3 nucleotide sequence: TGTGCCTGGAGTGATCGAAGGGCTTTCTTT. Its protein product is CAWSDRRAFF.

The chain is built from TRBV5-1 and TRBJ1-4; D call uncertain. Germline CDR1 SGHRS, CDR2 YFSETQ. This CDR3 is built from 13 residues. Trimming stripped 7 bases from V and 0 bases from J, with 7 bases between. The CDR3 coding sequence is TGCGCCAGCCAGCTTGCAACTAATGAAAAACTGTTTTTT. It translates to CASQLATNEKLFF.

The sample holds a few counts of this clonotype. This sequence joins TRBV10-2 and TRBJ2-5; unclear D gene. Germline V gene lookup returns CDR1 WSHSY and CDR2 SAAADI. This CDR3 contains 14 residues. The V end was cut by 6 bases, the J end by 2 bases, with 13 bases between. In DNA, the CDR3 is TGCGCCAGCAGGTCGACTCGACTGCAAGAGACCCAGTACTTC. This encodes CASRSTRLQETQYF.

The J gene is TRBJ1-1, the V gene TRBV7-2; D gene ambiguous. There are 14 residues in the CDR3. V was trimmed by 1 base and J by 6 bases, leaving 12 bases between them. CDR1 is SGHTA and CDR2 is FQGNSA in the germline V gene. CDR3 nucleotide sequence: TGTGCCAGCAGCTTAGAGAAGAGGGTTCCTGAAGCTTTCTTT. Translated, it gives CASSLEKRVPEAFF.

V usage is TRBV12-3 or TRBV12-4 and J usage is TRBJ2-3, with TRBD2 identical over 11 bases. This CDR3 region has 17 residues. V gave up 0 bases and J gave up 4 bases; unmatched junction bases: 6. CDR3 loop: CASSLAVTSGTPDTQYF. The DNA of the CDR3 is TGTGCCAGCAGTTTAGCGGTGACTAGCGGGACCCCAGATACGCAGTATTTT.